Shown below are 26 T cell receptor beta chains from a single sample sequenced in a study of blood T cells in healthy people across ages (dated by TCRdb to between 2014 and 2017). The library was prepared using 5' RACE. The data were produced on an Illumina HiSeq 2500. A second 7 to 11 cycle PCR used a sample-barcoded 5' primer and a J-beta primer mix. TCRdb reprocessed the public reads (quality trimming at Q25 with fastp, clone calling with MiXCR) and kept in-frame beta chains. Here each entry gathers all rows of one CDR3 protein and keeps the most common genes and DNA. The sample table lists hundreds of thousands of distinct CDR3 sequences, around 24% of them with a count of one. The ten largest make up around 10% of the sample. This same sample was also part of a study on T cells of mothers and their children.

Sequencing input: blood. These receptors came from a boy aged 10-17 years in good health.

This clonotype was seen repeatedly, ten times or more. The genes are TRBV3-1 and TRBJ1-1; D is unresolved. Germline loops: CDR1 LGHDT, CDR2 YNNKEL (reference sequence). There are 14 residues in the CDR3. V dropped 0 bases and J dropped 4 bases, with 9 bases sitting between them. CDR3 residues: CASSQEGNPTEAFF. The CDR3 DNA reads TGTGCCAGCAGCCAAGAGGGTAATCCCACTGAAGCTTTCTTT.

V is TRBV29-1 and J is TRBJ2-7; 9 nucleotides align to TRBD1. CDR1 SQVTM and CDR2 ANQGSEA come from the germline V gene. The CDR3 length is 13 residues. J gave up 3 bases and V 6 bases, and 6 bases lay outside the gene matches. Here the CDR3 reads CSVDRGHGYEQYF. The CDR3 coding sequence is TGCAGCGTGGACAGGGGACACGGCTACGAGCAGTACTTC.

As DNA, the CDR3 is TGCAGCGTTCTCCCCGGGAAGAACACCGGGGAGCTGTTTTTT. Amino acid sequence: CSVLPGKNTGELFF. V gene TRBV29-1 combines with J gene TRBJ2-2; D might be TRBD2 (5 bases). This CDR3 is 14 amino acids long. V gave up 5 bases and J gave up 1 base, with 11 bases separating them. Germline V lookup: CDR1 SQVTM, CDR2 ANQGSEA.

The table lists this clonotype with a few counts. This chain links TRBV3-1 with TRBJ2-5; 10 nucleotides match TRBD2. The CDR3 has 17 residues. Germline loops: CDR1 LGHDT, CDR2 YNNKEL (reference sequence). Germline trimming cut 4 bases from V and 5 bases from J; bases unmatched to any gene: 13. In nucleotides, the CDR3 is TGTGCCAGCAGCCCGGGTGTAAGCGGGGGGGCCGGTGAGACCCAGTACTTC. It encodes CASSPGVSGGAGETQYF.

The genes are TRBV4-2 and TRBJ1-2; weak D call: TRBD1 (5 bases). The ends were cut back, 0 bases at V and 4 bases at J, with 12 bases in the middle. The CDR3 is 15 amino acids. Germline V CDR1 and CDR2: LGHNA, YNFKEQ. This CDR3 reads CASSQDEGTGYGYTF. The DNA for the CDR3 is TGTGCCAGCAGCCAAGACGAGGGGACCGGCTATGGCTACACCTTC.

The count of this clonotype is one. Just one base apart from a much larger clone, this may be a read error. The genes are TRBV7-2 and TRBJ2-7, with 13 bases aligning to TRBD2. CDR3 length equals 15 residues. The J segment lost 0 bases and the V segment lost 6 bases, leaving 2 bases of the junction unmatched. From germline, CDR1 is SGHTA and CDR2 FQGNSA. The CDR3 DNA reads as TGTGCCAGCAGACGGACTAGCGGGGGCTCCTACGAGCAGTACTTC. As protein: CASRRTSGGSYEQYF. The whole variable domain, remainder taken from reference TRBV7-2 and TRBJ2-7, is GAGVSQSPSNKVTEKGKDVELRCDPISGHTALYWYRQSLGQGLEFLIYFQGNSAPDKSGLPSDRFSAERTGGSVSTLTIQRTQQEDSAVYLCASRRTSGGSYEQYFGPGTRLTVT.

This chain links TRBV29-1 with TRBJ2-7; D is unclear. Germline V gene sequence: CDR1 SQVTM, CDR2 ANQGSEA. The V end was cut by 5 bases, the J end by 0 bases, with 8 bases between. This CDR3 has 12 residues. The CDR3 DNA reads TGCAGCGTTCAGGCAGCCTCCTACGAGCAGTACTTC. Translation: CSVQAASYEQYF.

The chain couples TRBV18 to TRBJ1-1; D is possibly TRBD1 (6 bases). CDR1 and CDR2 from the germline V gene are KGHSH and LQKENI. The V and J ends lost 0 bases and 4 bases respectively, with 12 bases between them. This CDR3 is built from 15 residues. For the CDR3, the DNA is TGTGCCAGCTCACCACCAGGGCAGGGGCTCACTGAAGCTTTCTTT. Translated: CASSPPGQGLTEAFF.

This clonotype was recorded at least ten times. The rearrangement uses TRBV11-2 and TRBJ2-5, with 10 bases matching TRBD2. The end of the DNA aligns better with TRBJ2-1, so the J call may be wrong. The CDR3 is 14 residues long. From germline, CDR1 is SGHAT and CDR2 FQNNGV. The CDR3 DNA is TGTGCCAGCGCAAGGACTAGCGGACGCAATGAGCAGTTCTTC. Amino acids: CASARTSGRNEQFF.

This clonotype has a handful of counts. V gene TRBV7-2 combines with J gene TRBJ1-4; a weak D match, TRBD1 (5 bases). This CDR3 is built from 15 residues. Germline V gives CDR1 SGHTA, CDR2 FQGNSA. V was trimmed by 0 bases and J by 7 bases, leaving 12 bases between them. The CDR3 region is CASSLALGGSEKLFF. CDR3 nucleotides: TGTGCCAGCAGCTTAGCTCTGGGGGGAAGTGAAAAACTGTTTTTT.

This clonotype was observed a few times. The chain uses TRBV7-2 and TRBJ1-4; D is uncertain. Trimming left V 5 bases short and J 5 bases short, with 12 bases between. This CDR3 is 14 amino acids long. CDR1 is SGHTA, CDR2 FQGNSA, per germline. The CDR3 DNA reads TGTGCCAGCAGCCCCTCGTCGGAAAATGAAAAACTGTTTTTT. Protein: CASSPSSENEKLFF.

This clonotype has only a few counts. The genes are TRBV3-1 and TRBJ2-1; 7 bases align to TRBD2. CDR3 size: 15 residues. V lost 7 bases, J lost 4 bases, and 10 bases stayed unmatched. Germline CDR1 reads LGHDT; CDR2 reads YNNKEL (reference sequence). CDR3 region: CASTLGGSIYNEQFF. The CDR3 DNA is TGTGCCAGCACCTTGGGCGGGAGTATATACAATGAGCAGTTCTTC.

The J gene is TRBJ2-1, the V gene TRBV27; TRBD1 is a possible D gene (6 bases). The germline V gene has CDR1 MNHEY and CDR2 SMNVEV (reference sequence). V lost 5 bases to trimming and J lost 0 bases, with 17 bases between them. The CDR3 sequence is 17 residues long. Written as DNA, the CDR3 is TGTGCCAGCAGTCCTCAGGGGTCCTTAAACTCCTACAATGAGCAGTTCTTC. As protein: CASSPQGSLNSYNEQFF.

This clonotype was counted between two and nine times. CDR3 residues: CASSLAGRGTGELFF. The CDR3, as DNA: TGCGCCAGCAGCTTGGCCGGCCGAGGCACCGGGGAGCTGTTTTTT. The chain recombines TRBV5-1 with TRBJ2-2; D is unresolved. The CDR3 is 15 amino acids. V lost 0 bases, J lost 4 bases, and 10 bases lay in between. Germline values: CDR1 SGHRS, CDR2 YFSETQ.

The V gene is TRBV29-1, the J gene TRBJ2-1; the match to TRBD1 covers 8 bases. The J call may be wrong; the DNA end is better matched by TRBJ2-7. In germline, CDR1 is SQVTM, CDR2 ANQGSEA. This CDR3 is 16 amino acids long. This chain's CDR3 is CSVSYRGRSKPYEQYF. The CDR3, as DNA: TGCAGCGTTTCTTACAGGGGGAGGTCCAAGCCTTACGAGCAGTACTTC.

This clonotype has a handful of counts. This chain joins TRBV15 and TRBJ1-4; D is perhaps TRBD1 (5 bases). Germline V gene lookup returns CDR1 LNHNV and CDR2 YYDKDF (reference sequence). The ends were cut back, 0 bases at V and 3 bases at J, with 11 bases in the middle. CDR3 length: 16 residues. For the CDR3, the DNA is TGTGCCACCAGCAGAGATCCAGGGTCTCCTAATGAAAAACTGTTTTTT. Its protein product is CATSRDPGSPNEKLFF.

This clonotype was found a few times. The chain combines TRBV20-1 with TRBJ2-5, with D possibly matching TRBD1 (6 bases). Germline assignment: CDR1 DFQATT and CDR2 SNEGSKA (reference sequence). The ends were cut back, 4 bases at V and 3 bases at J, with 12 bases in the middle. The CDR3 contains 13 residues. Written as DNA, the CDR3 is TGCAGTGCTACCAGGACAGTTAAAGAGACCCAGTACTTC. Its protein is CSATRTVKETQYF.

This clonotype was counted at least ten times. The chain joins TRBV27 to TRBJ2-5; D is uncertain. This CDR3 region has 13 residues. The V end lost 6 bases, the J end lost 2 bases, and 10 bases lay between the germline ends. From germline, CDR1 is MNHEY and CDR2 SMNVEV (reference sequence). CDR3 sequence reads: CASSLLGQETQYF. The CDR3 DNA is TGTGCCAGCAGCTTACTCGGACAAGAGACCCAGTACTTC.

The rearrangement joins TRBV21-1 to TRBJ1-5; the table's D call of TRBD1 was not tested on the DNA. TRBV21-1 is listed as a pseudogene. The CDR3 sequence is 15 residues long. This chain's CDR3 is CASSIPQGDGQPQHF. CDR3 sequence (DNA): TGTGCCAGCAGCATCCCTCAGGGTGACGGTCAGCCCCAGCATTTT.

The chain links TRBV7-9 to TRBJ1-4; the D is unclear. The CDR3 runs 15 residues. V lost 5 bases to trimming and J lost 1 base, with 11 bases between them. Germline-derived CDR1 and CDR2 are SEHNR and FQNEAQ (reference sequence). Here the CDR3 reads CASSTVRETNEKLFF. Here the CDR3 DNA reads TGTGCCAGCAGCACAGTGAGGGAAACTAATGAAAAACTGTTTTTT.

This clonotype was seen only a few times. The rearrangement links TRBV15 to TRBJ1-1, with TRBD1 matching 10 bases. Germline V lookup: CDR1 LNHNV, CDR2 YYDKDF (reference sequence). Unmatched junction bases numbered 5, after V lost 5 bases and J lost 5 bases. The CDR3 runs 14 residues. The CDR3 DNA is TGTGCCACCAGCCGTGGGACAGGGGTTACTGAAGCTTTCTTT. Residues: CATSRGTGVTEAFF.

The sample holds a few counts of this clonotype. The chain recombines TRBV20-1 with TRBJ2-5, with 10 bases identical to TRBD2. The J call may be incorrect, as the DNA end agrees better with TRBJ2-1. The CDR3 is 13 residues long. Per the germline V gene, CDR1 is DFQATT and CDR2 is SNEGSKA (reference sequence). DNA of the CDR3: TGCAGTGGGAGGTTGGTAGCGGGGGGTGAGCAGTTCTTC. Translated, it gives CSGRLVAGGEQFF.

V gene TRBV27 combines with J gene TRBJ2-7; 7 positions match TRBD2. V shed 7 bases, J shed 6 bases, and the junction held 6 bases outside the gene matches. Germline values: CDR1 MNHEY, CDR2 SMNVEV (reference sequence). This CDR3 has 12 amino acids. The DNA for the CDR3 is TGTGCCAGCACCCATTCGGGGGGCGAGCAGTACTTC. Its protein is CASTHSGGEQYF.

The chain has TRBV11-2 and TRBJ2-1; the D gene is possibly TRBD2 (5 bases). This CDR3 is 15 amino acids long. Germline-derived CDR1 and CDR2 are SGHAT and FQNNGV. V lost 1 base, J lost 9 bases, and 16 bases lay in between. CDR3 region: CASSLALASFGEQFF. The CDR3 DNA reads TGTGCCAGCAGCTTAGCTCTAGCCTCATTCGGTGAGCAGTTCTTC.

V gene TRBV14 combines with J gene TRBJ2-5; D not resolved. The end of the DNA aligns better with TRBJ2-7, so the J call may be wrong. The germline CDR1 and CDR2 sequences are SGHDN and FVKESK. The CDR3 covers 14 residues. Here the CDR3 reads CASSQARVGGEQYF. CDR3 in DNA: TGTGCCAGCAGCCAAGCAAGAGTCGGTGGCGAGCAGTACTTC.

CDR3 loop: CASSLDPFYGYTF. As DNA, the CDR3 is TGTGCCAGCAGCCTGGATCCGTTCTATGGCTACACCTTC. The V call is TRBV7-9, the J call TRBJ1-2; D is unclear. Per germline, CDR1 SEHNR and CDR2 FQNEAQ (reference sequence). Trimming shortened V by 5 bases and J by 4 bases, and 11 bases separated the two germline ends. This CDR3 has 13 residues.